The 21 T cell receptor beta chains presented below share a single source sample, sequenced in a study of identical twins. TCRdb re-analysed the 5' RACE reads in MiXCR, keeping a single row per CDR3 protein. Of 1.5 million to 2 million distinct CDR3 sequences in the sample, around a third were seen once. Sequencing input: cord blood. The receptors were gathered from a newborn girl in good health.

The rearrangement links TRBV15 to TRBJ1-4, with D uncertain. The germline gives CDR1 LNHNV, CDR2 YYDKDF (reference sequence). This CDR3 has 14 residues. The ends were cut back, 2 bases at V and 4 bases at J, with 8 bases in the middle. CDR3 sequence (DNA): TGTGCCACCAGCAGAAGGCAGTTTAATGAAAAACTGTTTTTT. Translated, it gives CATSRRQFNEKLFF.

The V and J genes are TRBV5-6 and TRBJ1-5; D not certain. There are 12 residues in the CDR3. V lost 2 bases and J lost 8, with 8 bases in between. Germline CDR1 is SGHDT and CDR2 is YYEEEE. The CDR3 spells CASSFIGEPQHF. As DNA, the CDR3 is TGTGCCAGCAGCTTCATCGGGGAGCCCCAGCATTTT.

The V call is TRBV4-1, the J call TRBJ2-5, with 7 bases lining up with TRBD2. With 2 bases clipped from V and 5 bases from J, the junction kept 2 bases outside the gene matches. The CDR3 sequence is 13 residues long. Germline CDR1 MGHRA, CDR2 YSYEKL. The CDR3 bases are TGCGCCAGCAGCCAACCAGCGGGGGAGACCCAGTACTTC. Translated, it gives CASSQPAGETQYF.

The DNA of the CDR3 is TGCGCCAGCAGCCAAGTGTTACGGACAGGGGGCCACAATGAGCAGTTCTTC. It yields the protein CASSQVLRTGGHNEQFF. This chain connects TRBV4-1 to TRBJ2-1; 11 nucleotides agree with TRBD1. V shed 1 base, J shed 5 bases, and the junction held 7 bases outside the gene matches. The V gene's germline CDR1 is MGHRA and CDR2 YSYEKL. This CDR3 contains 17 residues.

This clonotype was observed many times. The CDR3: CASSSAVRNEQFF. The CDR3 coding sequence is TGTGCCAGCAGTTCGGCGGTTCGTAATGAGCAGTTCTTC. The chain employs TRBV28 and TRBJ2-1; no definite D call. Germline assignment: CDR1 MDHEN and CDR2 SYDVKM. Deletions cut 4 bases from V and 7 bases from J, with 11 bases between. CDR3 length equals 13 residues.

With respect to this clonotype: Just one base apart from a much larger clone, this may be a read error. The chain is built from TRBV12-3 or TRBV12-4 and TRBJ2-7; 7 bases fit TRBD1. The CDR3 runs 13 residues. The CDR3 here is CATSIHRGYERYF. The CDR3 nucleotides are TGTGCCACCTCAATTCACAGGGGCTACGAGCGGTACTTC.

J is TRBJ1-6 and V is TRBV28; D unclear. V lost 5 bases and J 7 bases, leaving 15 bases between the germline ends. The V gene's germline CDR1 is MDHEN and CDR2 SYDVKM. This CDR3 region has 15 residues. The CDR3 spells CASSLGLPGNSPLHF. The CDR3 DNA follows: TGTGCCAGCAGTCTCGGACTCCCGGGAAATTCACCCCTCCACTTT. The full variable domain, with the rest looked up from reference TRBV28 and TRBJ1-6, is DVKVTQSSRYLVKRTGEKVFLECVQDMDHENMFWYRQDPGLGLRLIYFSYDVKMKEKGDIPEGYSVSREKKERFSLILESASTNQTSMYLCASSLGLPGNSPLHFGNGTRLTVT.

This clonotype was recorded a few times. This rearrangement joins TRBV20-1 to TRBJ1-4, with 7 positions matching TRBD1. Germline CDR1 reads DFQATT; CDR2 reads SNEGSKA (reference sequence). The CDR3 extends over 14 amino acids. V gave up 6 bases and J gave up 5 bases; unmatched junction bases: 9. Written as DNA, the CDR3 is TGCAGTGCCCCCCGACAGGGCTCGAATGAAAAACTGTTTTTT. Amino acid sequence: CSAPRQGSNEKLFF.

The V and J genes are TRBV4-1 and TRBJ1-2; no clear D gene. The CDR3 is made up of 14 amino acids. V lost 4 bases to trimming and J lost 6 bases, with 15 bases between them. Germline-derived CDR1 and CDR2 are MGHRA and YSYEKL. CDR3 sequence: CASSRQSGSDGYTF. CDR3 DNA: TGCGCCAGCAGCCGTCAGAGCGGGTCGGATGGCTACACCTTC.

This clonotype was seen a handful of times. The chain joins TRBV11-2 to TRBJ2-3, with D uncertain. The CDR3 sequence is 15 residues long. The germline V gene encodes CDR1 SGHAT and CDR2 FQNNGV. The ends were cut back, 6 bases at V and 0 bases at J, with 13 bases in the middle. The chain's CDR3 is CASSYDATSTDTQYF. CDR3 bases: TGTGCCAGCAGTTATGACGCCACTAGCACAGATACGCAGTATTTT.

The rearrangement joins TRBV20-1 to TRBJ1-2; unclear D gene. V lost 2 bases and J lost 8, with 12 bases in between. Germline CDR1 is DFQATT and CDR2 is SNEGSKA (reference sequence). This CDR3 has 12 amino acids. The chain's CDR3 is CSARSIQEGYTF. Here the CDR3 DNA reads TGCAGTGCTAGATCGATTCAAGAAGGCTACACCTTC.

This clonotype is a singleton in its sample. Possible read error: a much larger clone is one base away. V gene TRBV7-9 combines with J gene TRBJ2-4; 8 nucleotides line up with TRBD2. Germline V lookup: CDR1 SEHNR, CDR2 FQNEAQ (reference sequence). This CDR3 has 12 residues. The CDR3 sequence: CASGFTSGEQYF. DNA of the CDR3: TGTGCCAGCGGCTTTACTAGCGGTGAGCAGTACTTC.

Worth noting for this clonotype: A much bigger clone sits one base away, suggesting this may be a read error. The chain recombines TRBV6-6 with TRBJ1-2; D call uncertain. The length of the CDR3 is 14 residues. CDR1 and CDR2 (germline): MNHNY, SVGAGI (reference sequence). The CDR3 DNA sequence: TGTGCCTGCAGTTATGGAGACCTTAACTATGGCTACACCTTC. Translation: CACSYGDLNYGYTF.

This sequence joins TRBV6-4 and TRBJ1-6; D is perhaps TRBD1 (6 bases). This CDR3 has 15 amino acids. Deletions cut 4 bases from V and 7 bases from J, with 14 bases between. Germline V CDR1 and CDR2: MRHNA, SNTAGT. The CDR3 DNA reads as TGTGCCAGCAGTGCGAGTCAGGGGCCAAATTCACCCCTCCACTTT. Translating it yields CASSASQGPNSPLHF.

This clonotype has ten or more counts. This rearrangement joins TRBV29-1 to TRBJ2-7; TRBD2 matches 8 bases. From germline, CDR1 is SQVTM and CDR2 ANQGSEA. Trimming took 7 bases from V and 2 from J; bases not matched to a gene: 4. The CDR3 length is 12 residues. The chain's CDR3 is CSALAGTYEQYF. CDR3 DNA: TGCAGCGCCCTAGCGGGTACCTACGAGCAGTACTTC.

The V and J genes are TRBV28 and TRBJ2-5, with 12 nucleotides matching TRBD2. Looked up from germline, CDR1 is MDHEN and CDR2 is SYDVKM. J was trimmed by 3 bases and V by 3 bases; bases with no gene match: 5. The CDR3 contains 16 residues. CDR3 sequence reads: CASSLTSGRRKETQYF. The CDR3 DNA reads TGTGCCAGCAGTTTGACTAGCGGGAGAAGAAAAGAGACCCAGTACTTC.

This clonotype appeared a single time. The gene calls are TRBV3-1 and TRBJ1-2; a possible D gene is TRBD1 (5 bases). From germline, CDR1 is LGHDT and CDR2 YNNKEL (reference sequence). There are 14 residues in the CDR3. Between the trimmed V and J ends, which lost 3 bases and 4 bases, there was a span of 12 bases. The CDR3 nucleotides read TGTGCCAGCAGCCATAGACAGCTTCTCTATGGCTACACCTTC. Translated, it gives CASSHRQLLYGYTF.

This chain uses TRBV12-3 or TRBV12-4 with TRBJ1-1; 9 bases match TRBD1. The CDR3 extends over 15 amino acids. V gave up 6 bases and J gave up 1 base; unmatched junction bases: 6. The DNA of the CDR3 is TGTGCCAGCAGGCCACAGGGGGCGCAGAACACTGAAGCTTTCTTT. Protein: CASRPQGAQNTEAFF.

The chain combines TRBV27 with TRBJ2-7; tentatively, D is TRBD1 or TRBD2 (6 bases each). CDR1 and CDR2 from the germline V gene are MNHEY and SMNVEV (reference sequence). There are 13 residues in the CDR3. Trimming took off 4 bases at V and 4 bases at J, with 11 bases between the two ends. The CDR3 DNA follows: TGTGCCAGCAGTTCGCAGGGGAGGTACGAGCAGTACTTC. This sequence encodes CASSSQGRYEQYF.

The sample holds a few counts of this clonotype. The rearrangement uses TRBV6-5 and TRBJ2-1; possible D gene TRBD2, 5 bases. This CDR3 is 15 amino acids long. CDR1 is MNHEY, CDR2 SVGAGI, per germline. Trimming left V 6 bases short and J 0 bases short, with 12 bases between. CDR3 loop: CASRKSGSSYNEQFF. The CDR3 DNA is TGTGCCAGCAGAAAAAGTGGGAGCTCCTACAATGAGCAGTTCTTC.

This clonotype appeared a few times. V usage is TRBV4-2 and J usage is TRBJ2-5, with 11 bases identical to TRBD1. The DNA end lines up better with TRBJ2-7; the J call may be wrong. The CDR3 is made up of 13 amino acids. From germline, CDR1 is LGHNA and CDR2 YNFKEQ. The CDR3 DNA sequence: TGTGCCAGCAGCCGAGGGACAGGGGGCGAGCAGTACTTC. As protein: CASSRGTGGEQYF.